A selection of T cell receptor beta chains follows, all from one sample in a study of T cells in Graves' hyperthyroidism and ophthalmopathy. MiXCR, applied by TCRdb to the multiplex PCR reads, yields one record per CDR3 protein. The table records around 300,000 distinct CDR3 sequences, roughly 15% of them present only once. The sequencing input was blood. The receptors were gathered from a woman aged 35 to 49 with Graves' ophthalmopathy. The CDR3 runs from the conserved cysteine through the conserved F or W. The D gene is left open where the match is weak. Clone size is given for some rows only: seen once, a few or many times, or a class if the clone is expanded.

size	J	D	V	CDR3	DNA
-	TRBJ2-1	TRBD1	TRBV19	CATIGGTGMKFF	TGTGCCACGATTGGCGGGACAGGGATGAAGTTCTTC
-	TRBJ2-3	-	TRBV10-2	CASSVTSSTDTQYF	TGCGCCAGCAGTGTGACATCCTCCACAGATACGCAGTATTTT
-	TRBJ2-3	-	TRBV19	CASSIMLDNTDTQYF	TGTGCCAGTAGTATAATGCTAGACAATACAGATACGCAGTATTTT
many	TRBJ1-5	-	TRBV12-3/TRBV12-4	CASSSPGGWYSNQPQHF	TGTGCCAGCAGTTCACCCGGGGGGTGGTACAGCAATCAGCCCCAGCATTTT
-	TRBJ2-4	-	TRBV27	CASSSNGQSYIQYF	TGTGCCAGCAGTTCGAACGGACAGTCTTACATTCAGTACTTC
-	TRBJ2-4	TRBD2	TRBV5-6	CASSEIAGGRIAKNIQYF	TGTGCCAGCAGCGAAATAGCGGGGGGCCGCATAGCCAAAAACATTCAGTACTTC
-	TRBJ2-1	-	TRBV20-1	CSARPQGGGVGYNEQFF	TGCAGTGCTAGACCCCAGGGAGGGGGAGTAGGATACAATGAGCAGTTCTTC
many	TRBJ1-6	-	TRBV27	CATRAGSLNSPLHF	TGTGCCACAAGGGCCGGCAGCCTTAATTCACCCCTCCACTTT
-	TRBJ2-2	-	TRBV2	CASLRDRSTGELFF	TGTGCCAGCCTTAGAGACAGGTCAACCGGGGAGCTGTTTTTT
few	TRBJ2-7	TRBD1	TRBV28	CASSLLDTGGIYEQYF	TGTGCCAGCAGTTTATTGGATACAGGGGGCATTTACGAGCAGTACTTC
-	TRBJ1-3	-	TRBV5-6	CASSFARSSGNTIYF	TGTGCCAGCAGCTTTGCCAGGAGCTCTGGAAACACCATATATTTT
-	TRBJ2-2	-	TRBV2	CASGLGGNTGELFF	TGTGCCAGCGGCCTCGGGGGTAACACCGGGGAGCTGTTTTTT
many	TRBJ2-5	-	TRBV10-3	CAISDRVVSQETQYF	TGTGCCATCAGTGATAGAGTAGTCTCGCAAGAGACCCAGTACTTC
many	TRBJ2-3	-	TRBV12-3/TRBV12-4	CASSNKRGTHTDTQYF	TGTGCCAGCAGTAATAAACGGGGGACGCACACAGATACGCAGTATTTT
-	TRBJ2-5	TRBD2	TRBV7-2	CASSSTGSGGETQYF	TGTGCCAGCAGCTCTACGGGGAGCGGGGGTGAGACCCAGTACTTC